The 10 T cell receptor beta chains presented below share a single source sample, sequenced in a study of identical twins. TCRdb fed the 5' RACE reads into MiXCR, producing one record per CDR3 protein. Here the sample spans a few hundred thousand distinct CDR3 sequences, approximately 16% being singletons. These data were also filed under a second study, of yellow fever vaccine responses in identical twins.

The sample was CD4+ T cells sorted from blood. These receptors were collected from a woman aged 18 to 35 in good health.

The rearrangement uses TRBV2 and TRBJ2-5; D may match TRBD1 or TRBD2 (5 bases each). CDR3 length: 15 residues. Trimming took off 6 bases at V and 6 bases at J, with 20 bases between the two ends. Germline CDR1 SNHLY, CDR2 FYNNEI. CDR3 protein: CASRGTDLPRQTQYF. The CDR3 DNA is TGTGCCAGCAGGGGGACCGACCTACCCCGACAGACCCAGTACTTC. Combining the CDR3 with reference TRBV2 and TRBJ2-5 gives the whole variable domain EPEVTQTPSHQVTQMGQEVILRCVPISNHLYFYWYRQILGQKVEFLVSFYNNEISEKSEIFDDQFSVERPDGSNFTLKIRSTKLEDSAMYFCASRGTDLPRQTQYFGPGTRLLVL.

This chain joins TRBV3-1 and TRBJ1-3; no clear D. Per the germline V gene, CDR1 is LGHDT and CDR2 is YNNKEL (reference sequence). V lost 3 bases to trimming and J lost 5 bases, with 5 bases between them. The CDR3 length is 12 residues. DNA of the CDR3: TGTGCCAGCAGCCAGGCCCGAAACACCATATATTTT. It codes for CASSQARNTIYF.

In DNA, the CDR3 is TGTGCCAGCACCATCTCCGGGGGGAGGGCCACAGATACGCAGTATTTT. Protein product: CASTISGGRATDTQYF. The J gene is TRBJ2-3, the V gene TRBV28; 7 bases line up with TRBD2. This CDR3 spans 16 amino acids. From germline, CDR1 is MDHEN and CDR2 SYDVKM. The V gene end was trimmed by 7 bases and the J gene end by 2 bases; junction bases not matched to a gene: 12.

This clonotype was picked up a small number of times. The J gene is TRBJ2-7, the V gene TRBV7-6, with 10 bases fitting TRBD1. With 5 bases clipped from V and 0 bases from J, the junction kept 7 bases outside the gene matches. The germline V gene encodes CDR1 SGHVS and CDR2 FNYEAQ. The CDR3 runs 16 residues. The CDR3 region has the DNA TGTGCCAGCAGCCCCAGACAGGGGGCCTTCTCCTACGAGCAGTACTTC. Translation gives CASSPRQGAFSYEQYF.

V gene TRBV10-3 combines with J gene TRBJ2-2, with 11 bases matching TRBD2. Trimming at V came to 8 bases and at J to 4 bases, leaving 3 bases not matched to a gene. Looked up from germline, CDR1 is ENHRY and CDR2 is SYGVKD. This CDR3 contains 14 residues. CDR3 nucleotides: TGTGCCATCTCTAGCGGGAGGTCCACCGGGGAGCTGTTTTTT. Protein product: CAISSGRSTGELFF.

This clonotype was counted between two and nine times. The chain has TRBV7-6 and TRBJ2-1, with 10 bases lining up with TRBD1. The CDR3 contains 14 residues. Germline CDR1 is SGHVS and CDR2 is FNYEAQ. The ends lost 4 bases at V and 9 bases at J; junction bases unmatched: 6. CDR3 nucleotides: TGTGCCAGCAGCTCCCCGGACAGGGGGATTGAGCAGTTCTTC. Protein: CASSSPDRGIEQFF.

The chain is built from TRBV27 and TRBJ2-7; TRBD2 agrees at 10 bases. Trimming removed 8 bases from V and 4 bases from J; junction bases left unmatched: 11. There are 15 residues in the CDR3. Germline V gene lookup returns CDR1 MNHEY and CDR2 SMNVEV (reference sequence). The CDR3 spells CASSRGSSGSYEQYF. The CDR3 coding sequence is TGTGCCAGCTCTAGGGGGTCTAGCGGGAGTTACGAGCAGTACTTC.

This clonotype has more than one count but fewer than ten. In nucleotides, the CDR3 is TGCGCCAGCAGCGGACCCGGGACAGGGGAGGGCACTGAAGCTTTCTTT. Translation gives CASSGPGTGEGTEAFF. This chain uses TRBV5-1 with TRBJ1-1; 10 nucleotides match TRBD1. The V and J ends lost 4 bases and 4 bases, in that order; junction bases with no gene match: 10. The CDR3 runs 16 residues. CDR1 and CDR2 (germline): SGHRS, YFSETQ. Looking up the rest from reference TRBV5-1 and TRBJ1-1 gives the full variable domain: KAGVTQTPRYLIKTRGQQVTLSCSPISGHRSVSWYQQTPGQGLQFLFEYFSETQRNKGNFPGRFSGRQFSNSRSEMNVSTLELGDSALYLCASSGPGTGEGTEAFFGQGTRLTVV.

This sequence joins TRBV10-3 and TRBJ2-7, with 9 bases that match TRBD2. The V and J ends lost 3 bases and 2 bases, in that order; junction bases with no gene match: 8. In germline, CDR1 is ENHRY, CDR2 SYGVKD. There are 16 residues in the CDR3. CDR3 sequence: CAISEGLASGTYEQYF. CDR3 nucleotide sequence: TGTGCCATCAGTGAAGGATTAGCTAGCGGGACCTACGAGCAGTACTTC.

This chain uses TRBV24-1 with TRBJ1-1; D call uncertain. In germline, CDR1 is KGHDR, CDR2 SFDVKD. CDR3 length equals 13 residues. Trimming cost V 5 bases and J 1 base, with 7 bases left between them. CDR3 nucleotide sequence: TGTGCCACCAGTGGGCGGGGGAACACTGAAGCTTTCTTT. This gives the protein CATSGRGNTEAFF.